This TCR beta chain stems from a study of vaccination and CD4 T cells after COVID-19. Points from the study as a whole: Researchers looked at relatively few convalescent patients and had no early post-infection timepoints.

The germline V and J ends were trimmed by 5 bases and 6 bases, with 20 bases remaining between them. Germline loops: CDR1 MNHNS, CDR2 SASEGT. This CDR3 has 16 residues. This sample's treatment: roughly 10-day PBMC culture with coronavirus spike peptide pools or control peptides (ViraFEST assay). Fewer than 2.5 million PBMCs went into each well for culture with roughly 10 IU/ml IL-2 and about 10 ug/ml peptide pools. With the Oncomine TCR Beta short-read assay, DNA from cultured CD4+ T cells was sequenced. TCRdb analysed the PCR reads with MiXCR anew, one entry per CDR3 protein. Of about 19,000 distinct CDR3 sequences in the sample, about 73% were seen once. On this clonotype: Its matching antigen is unknown.

The sequencing sample was made of CD4+ T cells from blood, cultured in vitro. This clonotype originated in a human donor who had recovered from COVID-19. This sequence joins TRBV6-1 and TRBJ1-5, with a possible D match to TRBD1 (6 bases). In DNA, the CDR3 is TGTGCCAGCAGTAAAGGGAGAGGGGGAGGTTTTCAGCCCCAGCATTTT. As protein: CASSKGRGGGFQPQHF.